The 18 T cell receptor beta chains in this list originate from one sample, sequenced in a study of T-cell memory formation after mild COVID-19 (dated by TCRdb to 2020 to 2022). Library generation was performed with 5' RACE. Reads for this sample came from an Illumina NovaSeq 6000. Starting from the raw public reads, TCRdb applied fastp trimming at Q25, assembled clones with MiXCR and retained in-frame beta chains. A single entry per CDR3 protein holds the most common genes and DNA from its merged rows. Here the sample has 250,000 to 300,000 distinct CDR3 sequences; roughly 17% occur a single time. Less than 30% of the sample belongs to the ten largest clones. The sample was PBMCs or a T cell subset sorted from them (not recorded which). Receptors were obtained from a man aged 18 to 30 who had mild COVID-19 (a few samples of this study predate the infection). The sample titles of this study are shuffled in the database, so cell type and time point are left out; the donor was told from shared clones.

This clonotype was counted at least ten times. The rearrangement joins TRBV5-1 to TRBJ2-3; D remains unclear. Germline CDR1 is SGHRS and CDR2 is YFSETQ. Trimming took 4 bases from V and 4 from J, leaving 19 bases between them. The CDR3 runs 16 residues. The CDR3 region has the DNA TGCGCCAGCAGCCTTGGCAGCTTGGGCCCTTCAGATACGCAGTATTTT. This codes for CASSLGSLGPSDTQYF. Variable domain in full (rest from reference TRBV5-1 and TRBJ2-3): KAGVTQTPRYLIKTRGQQVTLSCSPISGHRSVSWYQQTPGQGLQFLFEYFSETQRNKGNFPGRFSGRQFSNSRSEMNVSTLELGDSALYLCASSLGSLGPSDTQYFGPGTRLTVL.

This clonotype was counted once. The V and J genes are TRBV9 and TRBJ2-1; possibly TRBD2 for D (8 bases). The length of the CDR3 is 18 residues. From germline, CDR1 is SGDLS and CDR2 YYNGEE. Trimming removed 4 bases from V and 7 bases from J, with 27 bases in between. CDR3 sequence: CASSSEQGWRGVPNEQFF. For the CDR3, the DNA is TGTGCCAGCAGCTCGGAACAGGGGTGGCGGGGGGTTCCTAATGAGCAGTTCTTC.

J is TRBJ1-1 and V is TRBV5-1; D gene uncertain. This CDR3 comprises 15 residues. Germline V gene data show CDR1 as SGHRS and CDR2 as YFSETQ. V lost 3 bases to trimming and J lost 1 base, with 13 bases between them. The CDR3 nucleotides are TGCGCCAGCAGCTACAGAAATTGGGGGAACACTGAAGCTTTCTTT. Translated: CASSYRNWGNTEAFF.

This clonotype was seen more than once but under ten times. V usage is TRBV6-2 or TRBV6-3 and J usage is TRBJ1-6; D call uncertain. V was clipped by 5 bases and J by 14 bases, with 16 bases between them. The CDR3 is made up of 13 amino acids. The germline CDR1 and CDR2 sequences are MNHEY and SVGEGT. For the CDR3, the DNA is TGTGCCAGCAGTCCGGGAACGTTGATCACCCTCCACTTT. Amino acids: CASSPGTLITLHF.

As concerns this clonotype: It is unclear where the CDR3 begins or ends on the DNA, so no DNA is shown, and the CDR3 is as TCRdb lists it. The V gene is TRBV12-3 or TRBV12-4, the J gene TRBJ1-1; the DNA was not used to check the table's D call, TRBD1. The CDR3 contains 13 residues when both ends are counted. CDR3: CASILGGITEAFF.

The rearrangement links TRBV5-1 to TRBJ2-1; 7 nucleotides align to TRBD2. V dropped 5 bases and J dropped 3; count of bases not matched to a gene: 8. The CDR3 extends over 15 amino acids. Germline V gene data show CDR1 as SGHRS and CDR2 as YFSETQ. CDR3 sequence reads: CASRSAAGDYNEQFF. For the CDR3, the DNA is TGCGCCAGCAGATCGGCCGCGGGGGACTACAATGAGCAGTTCTTC.

This clonotype was seen more than once but under ten times. This sequence joins TRBV29-1 and TRBJ2-2; D not certain. The V gene's germline CDR1 is SQVTM and CDR2 ANQGSEA. The CDR3 is 15 amino acids. V was shortened by 3 bases and J by 0 bases, with 11 bases between the two germline ends. CDR3 DNA sequence: TGCAGCGTTGAGAAGGTATCCGCGAACACCGGGGAGCTGTTTTTT. It specifies CSVEKVSANTGELFF.

The rearrangement uses TRBV12-3 or TRBV12-4 and TRBJ1-5; the D gene is possibly TRBD1 (5 bases). The V end lost 3 bases, the J end lost 7 bases, and 16 bases lay between the germline ends. The CDR3 is 15 amino acids. CDR3 DNA sequence: TGTGCCAGCAGTTTTGCAGTGGGGGTAGGGCAGCCCCAGCATTTT. This encodes CASSFAVGVGQPQHF.

The chain couples TRBV7-2 to TRBJ2-3; perhaps D is TRBD1 or TRBD2 (6 bases each). The CDR3 length is 15 residues. V gave up 3 bases and J gave up 2 bases, with 12 bases separating them. Germline values: CDR1 SGHTA, CDR2 FQGNSA. CDR3 coding DNA: TGTGCCAGCAGCTTCGGGGGCCCATTCACAGATACGCAGTATTTT. Translation: CASSFGGPFTDTQYF.

This clonotype came up a few times. The genes are TRBV12-3 or TRBV12-4 and TRBJ1-1, with 9 bases that match TRBD1. Trimming removed 6 bases from V and 3 bases from J; junction bases left unmatched: 2. CDR3 length: 13 residues. Here the CDR3 reads CASSDRGYTEAFF. In nucleotides, the CDR3 is TGTGCCAGCAGCGACAGGGGGTACACTGAAGCTTTCTTT.

In this sample, this clonotype turned up a few times. V usage is TRBV7-2 and J usage is TRBJ2-2; no clear D gene. The germline V and J ends were trimmed by 4 bases and 1 base, with 7 bases remaining between them. Germline values: CDR1 SGHTA, CDR2 FQGNSA. The CDR3 spans 14 residues. The CDR3 sequence is CASSSLENTGELFF. As DNA, the CDR3 is TGTGCCAGCAGCTCCCTAGAGAACACCGGGGAGCTGTTTTTT.

This chain connects TRBV4-1 to TRBJ2-1, with 7 positions matching TRBD1. This CDR3 has 15 amino acids. V lost 3 bases and J lost 2; bases outside the gene matches: 4. Looked up from germline, CDR1 is MGHRA and CDR2 is YSYEKL. CDR3 residues: CASSHGQVAYNEQFF. CDR3 DNA: TGCGCCAGCAGCCACGGACAGGTTGCCTACAATGAGCAGTTCTTC.

This sequence joins TRBV5-1 and TRBJ2-5; the match to TRBD2 covers 7 bases. Germline CDR1 is SGHRS and CDR2 is YFSETQ. This CDR3 comprises 15 residues. V was pared by 0 bases and J by 4 bases, with 6 bases of the junction left unmatched. In DNA, the CDR3 is TGCGCCAGCAGCTTGGCCTTATCGGGGGGAGAGACCCAGTACTTC. Translated, it gives CASSLALSGGETQYF.

The chain joins TRBV18 to TRBJ1-1; no clear D. Germline V gene lookup returns CDR1 KGHSH and CDR2 LQKENI. This CDR3 has 13 amino acids. Trimming removed 2 bases from V and 5 bases from J, with 9 bases in between. The CDR3 loop reads CASSPAEGTEAFF. The CDR3 region has the DNA TGTGCCAGCTCACCAGCGGAAGGAACTGAAGCTTTCTTT.

This clonotype was observed at least ten times. The chain combines TRBV5-1 with TRBJ2-7; D assignment may be TRBD1 or TRBD2 (5 bases each). Trimming pared 4 bases from V and 4 bases from J, leaving 18 bases between. This CDR3 is built from 15 residues. Germline assignment: CDR1 SGHRS and CDR2 YFSETQ. The CDR3: CASSRTGTERYEQYF. As DNA, the CDR3 is TGCGCCAGCAGCCGCACTGGGACGGAGAGGTACGAGCAGTACTTC.

The gene calls are TRBV6-6 and TRBJ2-3; D ambiguous. The CDR3 is 13 amino acids. V was pared by 9 bases and J by 2 bases, with 12 bases between. Looked up from germline, CDR1 is MNHNY and CDR2 is SVGAGI (reference sequence). The CDR3 here is CASHEVNTDTQYF. Written as DNA, the CDR3 is TGTGCCAGTCATGAGGTCAACACAGATACGCAGTATTTT.

The chain is built from TRBV29-1 and TRBJ2-7; TRBD1 is a possible D gene (6 bases). CDR1 is SQVTM, CDR2 ANQGSEA, per germline. CDR3 length: 13 residues. V lost 7 bases, J lost 3 bases, and 16 bases lay in between. The CDR3 DNA is TGCAGCGCCCGCACTTTGGACAGCTACGAGCAGTACTTC. Amino acid sequence: CSARTLDSYEQYF.

The chain links TRBV12-3 or TRBV12-4 to TRBJ1-2; possibly TRBD1 for D (5 bases). V lost 5 bases and J 0 bases, leaving 10 bases between the germline ends. The CDR3 has 14 residues. Here the CDR3 DNA reads TGTGCCAGCAGTCAACAGACAGCTAACTATGGCTACACCTTC. It translates to CASSQQTANYGYTF.